Described below is a single TCR beta chain sequence and its context. The target of this receptor is not known. No much larger clonotype is one base removed from it; base qualities were not supplied. Donors were healthy HIV-negative adults with no recently reported acute infections or vaccinations. All donors were Caucasian adults living in Nashville, Tennessee, USA. CD4+ T cells were enriched by magnetic negative selection; naive cells were then positively selected on CD45RA, and the negative fraction formed the memory subset. Blood was collected by leukapheresis, and PBMCs were isolated by Ficoll-Histopaque density gradient centrifugation and then cryopreserved in liquid nitrogen vapor phase. Purity and quantity of every magnetically sorted T cell population were checked by analytical flow cytometry. Each sorted fraction had its genomic DNA isolated and then quantified by UV absorbance on a Nanodrop 2000c.

This entry comes from a study of shared clonotypes between healthy human individuals (dated by TCRdb to about 2020). About the full investigation: The cohort comprised two women and a few men aged 18 to 49 years. Per donor, three plates each were used for CD4 naive and CD4 memory, two for CD8 naive, and one for CD8 memory. To estimate repertoire size and how much clonotypes are shared between individuals, the study performed deep sequencing of blood TCR repertoires from 4 to 6 healthy adults. Different laboratories and diverse techniques were used to prepare libraries and sequence TCR repertoires, to increase sequencing depth and limit assay-specific biases. Each donor's leukapheresis produced roughly between roughly 0.94 and 9.5 billion PBMCs. What the research found in general, with its limitations: Sampling was limited to blood, and TCR repertoires in tissue likely differ from TCR repertoires in blood. The genetic and exposure-history diversity represented was limited by the small number of donors. Across a handful of donors, around 5.4% of naive CD4, more than 3% of naive CD8, under 2.5% of memory CD4, and around 0.4% of memory CD8 clonotypes were shared. Estimated clonotype richness was generally larger for naive than for memory subsets. Pairwise subsampling led to the expectation that sequencing depth would affect the degree of clonotype sharing among donors. Higher generation probabilities were observed for clonotypes shared by all four sorted-subset donors than for non-shared clonotypes. Even with the large sequencing depth, rarefaction of the sorted-subset datasets indicated that sequencing was incomplete.

CDR1 and CDR2, per the germline V gene (reference sequence), are MNHEY and SMNVEV. The CDR3 numbers 14 residues from cysteine through phenylalanine. Only the CDR3 DNA is retained, 42 bases long and in frame from the first base. V loses 0 bases, J loses 10 bases, and the germline ends lie 12 bases apart. Using the deep immunoSEQ assay, multiplex PCR amplified TCR CDR3 regions from genomic DNA. Genomic DNA extracted from each cell subset was distributed evenly over all wells of several immunoSEQ 96-well plates, and each plate served as one replicate. For sorted subsets, around 200 ng genomic DNA, equal to approximately 30,000 T cell genomes, was loaded into each replicate PCR. Purified libraries were measured with a Qubit 3.0 fluorometer, size-checked on a Bioanalyzer 2100, and measured again with the KAPA Library Quantification kit. Every immunoSEQ 96-well plate was sequenced on a separate single-read 150-cycle Illumina NextSeq 550 flow cell. Under the source paper's analysis protocol: Because the immunoSEQ output held only junctional sequences and lacked quality scores, the filtering could not match the filtering applied to full-length reads. To assign V/J genes and CDR3, sequences were annotated using PyIR, a Python wrapper for IgBLAST v1.9, with IMGT germline references. Any read was removed if the V/J assignment was weak (E-value above 1e-6), the CDR3 was missing, or the read contained stop codons, out-of-frame junctions, or ambiguous translated residues. V3J clonotypes were defined by identical inferred V gene, J gene, and CDR3 amino acid sequence. The percentage overlap between two repertoires was calculated by dividing the number of shared unique clonotypes by the size of the smaller repertoire. Richness of each repertoire was evaluated using RTK rarefaction, the Chao1 estimator, and Recon v2.1 estimates of unobserved clonotypes. Generation probabilities were computed with OLGA for all TCRbeta clonotypes obtained by the gDNA method from a few donors. This immuneACCESS table, as held by TCRdb, lists in-frame sequences with V and J called but not all clones. Of the missing ones, under half trace to an unresolved V gene in checked studies; the others have no known cause. That table is the source of V, J and clone size, and D and trimming were worked out from the DNA. The sample table lists some 680,000 clones, around four fifths of them with a count of one. The top ten hold about 1.8% of the sample.

The chain links TRBV27 with TRBJ1-4; no D segment can be confidently identified. The sequence derives from a woman aged 25 to 39 in good health. The sequenced material came from memory CD4+ T cells sorted from blood. This specimen's cell subset or site label, per the study, means: CD45RA-negative fraction. DNA sequence: TGTGCCAGCAGTTTATCGTACAGCTCAGGAAAACTGTTTTTT. Its amino acids are CASSLSYSSGKLFF.